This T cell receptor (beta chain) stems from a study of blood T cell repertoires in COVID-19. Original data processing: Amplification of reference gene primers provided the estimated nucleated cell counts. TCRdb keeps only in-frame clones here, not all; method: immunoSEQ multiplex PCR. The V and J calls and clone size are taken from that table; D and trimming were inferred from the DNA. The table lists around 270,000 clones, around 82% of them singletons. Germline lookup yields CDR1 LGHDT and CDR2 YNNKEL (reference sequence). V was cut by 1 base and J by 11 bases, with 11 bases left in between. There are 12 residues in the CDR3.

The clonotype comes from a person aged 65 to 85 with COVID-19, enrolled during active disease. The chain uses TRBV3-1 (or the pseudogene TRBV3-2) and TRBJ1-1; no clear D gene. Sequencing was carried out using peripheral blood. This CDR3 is CASSQVEGLAFF. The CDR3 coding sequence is TGTGCCAGCAGCCAAGTTGAGGGTTTGGCTTTCTTT.